This TCR beta chain was captured by sequencing in a study of cytomegalovirus exposure and HLA in healthy donors. Overall study results and limits: The availability of immune exposure information extended only to CMV serostatus.

The CDR3 sequence is 15 residues long. Germline trimming cut 5 bases from V and 5 bases from J; bases unmatched to any gene: 8. Germline lookup yields CDR1 MNHEY and CDR2 SMNVEV (reference sequence). The study sampled nominally healthy donors, though unrecorded immune exposures were likely. The PCR employed 60 Vbeta primers together with 13 Jbeta primers. Per the original data handling: Later, 65 million to 85 million unique TCR beta chains were counted in an analysis, and about 12 million of them were shared. The method was immunoSEQ multiplex PCR; TCRdb's version includes in-frame clones alone and lacks a portion of them. That table supplies the V and J calls and clone size; D and trimming were determined from the DNA. Of 150,000 to 200,000 clones in the sample, 75% were seen once. A word on this clone: The target antigen is unknown.

The origin of this receptor is a woman in her 50s in good health and CMV-seropositive. V gene TRBV27 combines with J gene TRBJ2-1, with TRBD2 identical over 8 bases. The sequenced material came from PBMCs. The chain's CDR3 is CASSPGTSTHNEQFF. CDR3 nucleotides: TGTGCCAGCAGTCCAGGGACTAGTACCCACAATGAGCAGTTCTTC.